This T cell receptor beta chain stems from a study of CD4 T cells in relation to SARS-CoV-2 and coronaviruses. Whole-study context: After roughly 11 days of antigen culture, PBMC TCR beta CDR3s were sequenced.

Study conclusions and caveats: SARS-CoV-2-driven expansion was significantly weaker in crossreactive than monoreactive clones.

Produced via immunoSEQ multiplex PCR; TCRdb's table is partial and in-frame only. The sample includes about 29,000 clones, around 78% seen only once; the top ten take 20%. Comment on this clone: Antigen specificity is unknown.

Before the COVID-19 pandemic, during about 2011-2019, CD4+ T cells were taken from unexposed donors. The cells were cultured for under twelve days before CD4+ T cells were isolated. As cell numbers allowed, unexposed-donor CD4+ T cells faced SARS-CoV-2 S/N and four cold-coronavirus spikes. Sequencing input: CD4+ T cells from PBMCs, cultured in vitro. The origin of this receptor is a human donor in good health.

This chain's CDR3 is CASSAGGVQYF. CDR3 nucleotides: TGTGCCAGCTCCGCTGGGGGGGTGCAGTACTTC. This sequence joins TRBV13 and TRBJ2-7; the match to TRBD2 covers 7 bases. This CDR3 spans 11 amino acids. V was clipped by 8 bases and J by 9 bases; unmatched bases: 7. Looked up from germline, CDR1 is PRHDT and CDR2 is FYEKMQ (reference sequence).